Below, 25 T cell receptor beta chains from the same sample are listed, as sequenced in a study of CD8+ T cells in alopecia areata. Sequencing relied on a cDNA template that was reverse transcribed from extracted RNA. TCRdb's copy holds only in-frame clones and misses some; the assay was immunoSEQ multiplex PCR. Of about 170,000 clones listed, about 54% are singletons. Treatment denoted: oral pan-JAK inhibitor, 5-10 mg twice daily. Sample: CD4+ T cells sorted from blood, taken at roughly week 55, from a patient treated with tofacitinib. Receptor source: a human donor with alopecia areata.

This chain links TRBV30 with TRBJ2-5; the D call may be TRBD1 or TRBD2 (6 bases each). The CDR3 is made up of 17 amino acids. Germline V lookup: CDR1 GTSNPN, CDR2 SVGIG (reference sequence). The germline V and J ends were trimmed by 3 bases and 5 bases, with 25 bases remaining between them. The CDR3 bases are TGTGCCTGGAGGACCCTCGAATCGTTCGGGGGCCCGGAGACCCAGTACTTC. This codes for CAWRTLESFGGPETQYF. The full variable domain, rest sourced from reference TRBV30 and TRBJ2-5, is SQTIHQWPATLVQPVGSPLSLECTVEGTSNPNLYWYRQAAGRGLQLLFYSVGIGQISSEVPQNLSASRPQDRQFILSSKKLLLSDSGFYLCAWRTLESFGGPETQYFGPGTRLLVL.

The V and J genes are TRBV6-5 and TRBJ1-2, with D tentatively TRBD1 (6 bases). The CDR3 covers 15 residues. Per the germline V gene, CDR1 is MNHEY and CDR2 is SVGAGI. Trimming cost V 6 bases and J 0 bases, with 14 bases left between them. This chain's CDR3 is CASRKRTAANYGYTF. The CDR3 DNA follows: TGTGCCAGCAGGAAAAGGACAGCAGCTAACTATGGCTACACCTTC.

The rearrangement joins TRBV6-4 to TRBJ2-1, with 8 bases lining up with TRBD1. This CDR3 has 15 amino acids. Germline loops: CDR1 MRHNA, CDR2 SNTAGT. The J segment lost 9 bases and the V segment lost 2 bases, leaving 9 bases of the junction unmatched. The CDR3 DNA reads as TGTGCCAGCAGTGACCGGGACAGGAATGGGGGTGAGCAGTTCTTC. Its protein product is CASSDRDRNGGEQFF.

The rearrangement joins TRBV7-3 to TRBJ2-7; D possibly matches TRBD1 or TRBD2 (5 bases each). The CDR3 totals 14 residues. Trimming shortened V by 5 bases and J by 5 bases, and 16 bases separated the two germline ends. Germline V lookup: CDR1 SGHTA, CDR2 FQGTGA. The CDR3 bases are TGTGCCAGCAGCCCCGGGGACCCCCGGCACGAGCAGTACTTC. It encodes CASSPGDPRHEQYF. The full variable domain, its missing parts supplied by reference TRBV7-3 and TRBJ2-7, is GAGVSQTPSNKVTEKGKYVELRCDPISGHTALYWYRQSLGQGPEFLIYFQGTGAADDSGLPNDRFFAVRPEGSVSTLKIQRTERGDSAVYLCASSPGDPRHEQYFGPGTRLTVT.

The V call is TRBV6-1, the J call TRBJ2-5, with 10 bases that match TRBD2. Per the germline V gene, CDR1 is MNHNS and CDR2 is SASEGT. The ends lost 1 base at V and 2 bases at J; junction bases unmatched: 7. CDR3 size: 17 residues. The CDR3 loop reads CASSEELAGGGQETQYF. The CDR3 nucleotides read TGTGCCAGCAGTGAAGAGTTAGCGGGGGGTGGTCAAGAGACCCAGTACTTC.

This clone was detected a few times. This sequence joins TRBV2 and TRBJ1-1, with D possibly matching TRBD1 (5 bases). V lost 7 bases to trimming and J lost 3 bases, with 15 bases between them. CDR1 and CDR2 from the germline V gene are SNHLY and FYNNEI. CDR3 size: 14 residues. The CDR3 here is CASTIGGTYTEAFF. The CDR3 DNA is TGTGCCAGCACCATAGGTGGGACCTACACTGAAGCTTTCTTT. Full variable domain (missing parts from reference TRBV2 and TRBJ1-1): EPEVTQTPSHQVTQMGQEVILRCVPISNHLYFYWYRQILGQKVEFLVSFYNNEISEKSEIFDDQFSVERPDGSNFTLKIRSTKLEDSAMYFCASTIGGTYTEAFFGQGTRLTVV.

This rearrangement joins TRBV7-9 to TRBJ2-1; the D call may be TRBD1 or TRBD2 (5 bases each). This CDR3 comprises 17 residues. Germline V lookup: CDR1 SEHNR, CDR2 FQNEAQ (reference sequence). With 5 bases removed from V and 0 bases from J, the gap between germline ends came to 17 bases. In nucleotides, the CDR3 is TGTGCCAGCAGCCCCCACCGGGACGGGAACTCCTACAATGAGCAGTTCTTC. This gives the protein CASSPHRDGNSYNEQFF.

The rearrangement links TRBV11-2 to TRBJ2-1; D is perhaps TRBD1 or TRBD2 (5 bases each). Germline values: CDR1 SGHAT, CDR2 FQNNGV. The CDR3 sequence is 11 residues long. V shed 5 bases and J shed 10 bases, with 9 bases lying between them. CDR3 amino acids: CASSPGTEQFF. The DNA for the CDR3 is TGTGCCAGCAGCCCAGGGACCGAGCAGTTCTTC.

The chain combines TRBV2 with TRBJ1-1; TRBD1 is a possible D gene (6 bases). Germline V lookup: CDR1 SNHLY, CDR2 FYNNEI. V was cut by 7 bases and J by 1 base, with 10 bases left in between. The CDR3 consists of 13 residues. CDR3 coding DNA: TGTGCCAGCAAGGGACACCCGAACACTGAAGCTTTCTTT. This sequence encodes CASKGHPNTEAFF. Combining the CDR3 with reference TRBV2 and TRBJ1-1 gives the whole variable domain EPEVTQTPSHQVTQMGQEVILRCVPISNHLYFYWYRQILGQKVEFLVSFYNNEISEKSEIFDDQFSVERPDGSNFTLKIRSTKLEDSAMYFCASKGHPNTEAFFGQGTRLTVV.

V usage is TRBV18 and J usage is TRBJ1-4; D is unresolved. With 2 bases removed from V and 3 bases from J, the gap between germline ends came to 7 bases. Germline values: CDR1 KGHSH, CDR2 LQKENI. This CDR3 is built from 14 residues. The CDR3 coding sequence is TGTGCCAGCTCACCAGGGGTACCTAATGAAAAACTGTTTTTT. Its protein is CASSPGVPNEKLFF.

This chain connects TRBV6-5 to TRBJ1-5; D unresolved. V was pared by 2 bases and J by 7 bases, with 15 bases between. The CDR3 spans 15 residues. CDR1 and CDR2 from the germline V gene are MNHEY and SVGAGI. The chain's CDR3 is CASSYVQDPTQPQHF. The CDR3 DNA reads as TGTGCCAGCAGTTACGTCCAGGATCCGACCCAGCCCCAGCATTTT.

The chain is built from TRBV29-1 and TRBJ2-7, with 7 bases matching TRBD1. This CDR3 is 11 amino acids long. CDR1 and CDR2 from the germline V gene are SQVTM and ANQGSEA. The trim removed 4 bases at V and 8 bases at J, leaving 5 bases unmatched. Here the CDR3 DNA reads TGCAGCGTTGTAGGGGGCGATCAGCAGTACTTC. Its translation is CSVVGGDQQYF.

This clone turned up a few times. The chain is built from TRBV6-5 and TRBJ1-2; D may be TRBD1 (5 bases). This CDR3 spans 14 amino acids. Trimming stripped 8 bases from V and 5 bases from J, with 18 bases between. The V gene's germline CDR1 is MNHEY and CDR2 SVGAGI. The CDR3 protein is CASQLGGSDYGYTF. The CDR3 DNA follows: TGTGCCAGCCAACTTGGGGGAAGTGATTATGGCTACACCTTC.

This chain joins TRBV5-1 and TRBJ1-3; D remains ambiguous. This CDR3 has 15 residues. Germline CDR1 reads SGHRS; CDR2 reads YFSETQ. V was shortened by 5 bases and J by 1 base, with 13 bases between the two germline ends. This CDR3 reads CASREFPNSGNTIYF. Written as DNA, the CDR3 is TGCGCCAGCAGAGAATTCCCAAATTCTGGAAACACCATATATTTT. The full variable domain, completed using reference TRBV5-1 and TRBJ1-3, is KAGVTQTPRYLIKTRGQQVTLSCSPISGHRSVSWYQQTPGQGLQFLFEYFSETQRNKGNFPGRFSGRQFSNSRSEMNVSTLELGDSALYLCASREFPNSGNTIYFGEGSWLTVV.

The count of this clone is one. This chain's CDR3 is CASSTTGGSHEQYF. Here the CDR3 DNA reads TGTGCCAGCAGCACCACCGGGGGGTCCCACGAGCAGTACTTC. The gene calls are TRBV6-5 and TRBJ2-7; TRBD2 aligns across 7 bases. The CDR3 runs 14 residues. Germline lookup yields CDR1 MNHEY and CDR2 SVGAGI. V was pared by 6 bases and J by 5 bases, with 10 bases of the junction left unmatched.

V and J are TRBV30 and TRBJ2-1, with D possibly being TRBD1 or TRBD2 (5 bases each). The CDR3 spans 16 residues. CDR1 GTSNPN and CDR2 SVGIG come from the germline V gene (reference sequence). Deletions cut 2 bases from V and 8 bases from J, with 22 bases between. The CDR3 loop is CAWSTGLPGMYDEQFF. CDR3 coding DNA: TGTGCCTGGAGTACAGGACTCCCCGGGATGTACGATGAGCAGTTCTTC.

V usage is TRBV4-1 and J usage is TRBJ2-5; the D is unclear. This CDR3 contains 14 residues. V was cut by 1 base and J by 1 base, with 7 bases left in between. Germline V lookup: CDR1 MGHRA, CDR2 YSYEKL. The CDR3 spells CASSQANGQETQYF. CDR3 nucleotide sequence: TGCGCCAGCAGCCAAGCGAATGGCCAAGAGACCCAGTACTTC.

This chain links TRBV7-2 with TRBJ2-7; 7 bases fit TRBD1. This CDR3 spans 16 amino acids. The junction had 15 bases not matched to a gene; V was cut back by 5 bases and J by 5 bases. CDR1 is SGHTA and CDR2 is FQGNSA in the germline V gene. DNA for the CDR3: TGTGCCAGCAGCCGGAGCAATTGGGCAGGGGGAGACGAGCAGTACTTC. This codes for CASSRSNWAGGDEQYF.

This clone was counted many times. This chain connects TRBV19 to TRBJ1-2, with D unresolved. The CDR3 is 10 amino acids. Germline V gives CDR1 LNHDA, CDR2 SQIVND (reference sequence). V was pared by 8 bases and J by 7 bases, with 8 bases between. Written as DNA, the CDR3 is TGTGCCAGTGGTTACTCTGGCTACACCTTC. It encodes CASGYSGYTF.

V is TRBV6-1 and J is TRBJ2-1, with TRBD2 as a possible D gene (5 bases). Trimming took off 4 bases at V and 0 bases at J, with 7 bases between the two ends. The CDR3 loop spans 14 amino acids. From germline, CDR1 is MNHNS and CDR2 SASEGT. Here the CDR3 reads CASSGELSYNEQFF. DNA for the CDR3: TGTGCCAGCAGTGGGGAGCTCTCCTACAATGAGCAGTTCTTC.

The gene calls are TRBV5-1 and TRBJ2-3; no clear D gene. CDR1 and CDR2 (germline): SGHRS, YFSETQ. Between the trimmed V and J ends, which lost 5 bases and 4 bases, there was a span of 8 bases. The CDR3 is 12 amino acids. CDR3 in amino acids: CASRDESDTQYF. The CDR3 bases are TGCGCCAGCAGGGACGAGTCAGATACGCAGTATTTT. Together with reference TRBV5-1 and TRBJ2-3, the CDR3 gives the full variable domain: KAGVTQTPRYLIKTRGQQVTLSCSPISGHRSVSWYQQTPGQGLQFLFEYFSETQRNKGNFPGRFSGRQFSNSRSEMNVSTLELGDSALYLCASRDESDTQYFGPGTRLTVL.

The chain carries TRBV7-9 and TRBJ1-1; D unresolved. Germline assignment: CDR1 SEHNR and CDR2 FQNEAQ (reference sequence). Trimming stripped 5 bases from V and 4 bases from J, with 11 bases between. CDR3 size: 13 residues. Here the CDR3 DNA reads TGTGCCAGCAGCGTGACCCGATCCACTGAAGCTTTCTTT. Translated: CASSVTRSTEAFF.

The chain employs TRBV4-2 and TRBJ2-2; D call uncertain. CDR3 length equals 16 residues. Trimming removed 0 bases at V and 4 bases at J, with 12 bases between. Germline V gene sequence: CDR1 LGHNA, CDR2 YNFKEQ. CDR3 residues: CASSQDSARLTGELFF. The CDR3 DNA reads TGTGCCAGCAGCCAAGATTCAGCTAGACTCACCGGGGAGCTGTTTTTT.

CDR3 protein: CAISESSPRANVLTF. The CDR3 DNA reads TGTGCCATCAGTGAGTCCTCTCCTCGGGCCAACGTCCTGACTTTC. The chain joins TRBV10-3 to TRBJ2-6, with D hard to call. Between the trimmed V and J ends, which lost 0 bases and 5 bases, there was a span of 8 bases. CDR1 ENHRY and CDR2 SYGVKD come from the germline V gene. The CDR3 is made up of 15 amino acids.

J is TRBJ1-2 and V is TRBV29-1; no clear D gene. The CDR3 sequence is 12 residues long. Trimming pared 4 bases from V and 3 bases from J, leaving 9 bases between. CDR1 and CDR2 from the germline V gene are SQVTM and ANQGSEA. The DNA of the CDR3 is TGCAGCGTTGTCGGGGTTGACTATGGCTACACCTTC. Its translation is CSVVGVDYGYTF.